The next 26 T cell receptor beta chains were all read from a single sample in a study of blood T cell repertoires in COVID-19 (dated by TCRdb to the early 2020s). Library prep was done by the immunoSEQ multiplex PCR assay. TCRdb took this table from immuneACCESS and kept in-frame rearrangements with V and J called. Such tables lack part of the clones; where checked against another copy, unresolved V genes explain under half of the gap, and the rest is unexplained. Across this sample there are about 160,000 clones, with around 84% seen only once. The top ten hold about 19% of the sample. Material for sequencing was peripheral blood. These receptors originate from an elderly woman with acute or convalescent COVID-19.

The sample holds one count of this clone. The genes are TRBV2 and TRBJ2-5, with D tentatively TRBD1 (6 bases). This CDR3 contains 13 residues. Trimming pared 6 bases from V and 5 bases from J, leaving 13 bases between. Germline V gives CDR1 SNHLY, CDR2 FYNNEI. The CDR3 region has the DNA TGTGCCAGCAGAAAGGACAGCAGGGAGACCCAGTACTTC. It translates to CASRKDSRETQYF. The full variable domain, rest sourced from reference TRBV2 and TRBJ2-5, is EPEVTQTPSHQVTQMGQEVILRCVPISNHLYFYWYRQILGQKVEFLVSFYNNEISEKSEIFDDQFSVERPDGSNFTLKIRSTKLEDSAMYFCASRKDSRETQYFGPGTRLLVL.

The V call is TRBV5-4, the J call TRBJ2-7; 10 bases fit TRBD1. The trim removed 4 bases at V and 2 bases at J, leaving 6 bases unmatched. Looked up from germline, CDR1 is SGHNT and CDR2 is YYREEE (reference sequence). This CDR3 comprises 15 residues. The DNA of the CDR3 is TGTGCCAGCAGCACGACCGGGACAGGGGCCTACGAGCAGTACTTC. This translates into CASSTTGTGAYEQYF.

This clone has more than one count but fewer than ten. The chain employs TRBV9 and TRBJ1-3; 7 bases fit TRBD1. This CDR3 contains 16 residues. The V gene's germline CDR1 is SGDLS and CDR2 YYNGEE. The V gene end was trimmed by 2 bases and the J gene end by 1 base; junction bases not matched to a gene: 6. CDR3 loop: CASSVTGRRSGNTIYF. The CDR3, as DNA: TGTGCCAGCAGCGTGACAGGGAGACGGTCTGGAAACACCATATATTTT. The full variable domain, completed using reference TRBV9 and TRBJ1-3, is DSGVTQTPKHLITATGQRVTLRCSPRSGDLSVYWYQQSLDQGLQFLIQYYNGEERAKGNILERFSAQQFPDLHSELNLSSLELGDSALYFCASSVTGRRSGNTIYFGEGSWLTVV.

The chain carries TRBV5-1 and TRBJ2-6; D is unresolved. Trimming took 4 bases from V and 2 from J, leaving 7 bases between them. Germline V gene data show CDR1 as SGHRS and CDR2 as YFSETQ. This CDR3 spans 14 amino acids. The CDR3 sequence: CASSPDTGANVLTF. The CDR3 coding sequence is TGCGCCAGCAGCCCCGACACTGGGGCCAACGTCCTGACTTTC.

The V call is TRBV25-1, the J call TRBJ1-2, with 11 bases lining up with TRBD1. Per germline, CDR1 MGHDK and CDR2 SYGVNS. V shed 5 bases and J 2 bases; nucleotides not matched to a gene: 1. The CDR3 consists of 14 residues. The CDR3 DNA reads TGTGCCAGCAGTCGGACAGGGGGCAACTATGGCTACACCTTC. Translation: CASSRTGGNYGYTF.

The rearrangement joins TRBV18 to TRBJ2-7, with 12 bases fitting TRBD1. CDR3 size: 15 residues. The ends lost 2 bases at V and 5 bases at J; junction bases unmatched: 4. The germline CDR1 and CDR2 sequences are KGHSH and LQKENI. The CDR3 here is CASSPGGQGAHEQYF. The DNA for the CDR3 is TGTGCCAGCTCACCAGGGGGACAGGGGGCTCACGAGCAGTACTTC.

The J gene is TRBJ2-7, the V gene TRBV3-1 (or the pseudogene TRBV3-2); TRBD1 is a possible D gene (6 bases). CDR3 size: 13 residues. CDR1 and CDR2 (germline): LGHDT, YNNKEL (reference sequence). V was shortened by 8 bases and J by 4 bases, with 15 bases between the two germline ends. In DNA, the CDR3 is TGTGCCAGCTCGACCAGGGGTTCGTACGAGCAGTACTTC. Translated: CASSTRGSYEQYF.

Written as DNA, the CDR3 is TGTGCCAGCAGCCTGGACATCTACGAGCAGTACTTC. This translates into CASSLDIYEQYF. This rearrangement joins TRBV28 to TRBJ2-7; TRBD1 is a possible D gene (5 bases). There are 12 residues in the CDR3. Germline lookup yields CDR1 MDHEN and CDR2 SYDVKM. With 6 bases removed from V and 3 bases from J, the gap between germline ends came to 9 bases.

V usage is TRBV5-1 and J usage is TRBJ2-4; D is ambiguous. Germline-derived CDR1 and CDR2 are SGHRS and YFSETQ. This CDR3 has 14 residues. Trimming took off 4 bases at V and 0 bases at J, with 8 bases between the two ends. CDR3 DNA sequence: TGCGCCAGCAGCCCTTCCGGAGCCAAAAACATTCAGTACTTC. Translating gives CASSPSGAKNIQYF.

The rearrangement joins TRBV4-2 to TRBJ2-3, with D possibly TRBD1 on 6 matching bases. V lost 3 bases, J lost 2 bases, and 15 bases lay in between. This CDR3 is built from 16 residues. Per germline, CDR1 LGHNA and CDR2 YNFKEQ. The CDR3, as DNA: TGTGCCAGCAGCCAGGGCGCTAGGGGGTACACAGATACGCAGTATTTT. Its protein is CASSQGARGYTDTQYF.

The chain uses TRBV27 and TRBJ2-2; 8 nucleotides align to TRBD1. The CDR3 covers 14 residues. The V and J ends lost 5 bases and 6 bases, in that order; junction bases with no gene match: 5. CDR1 and CDR2 (germline): MNHEY, SMNVEV (reference sequence). This CDR3 is CASSIRQGPGELFF. CDR3 nucleotide sequence: TGTGCCAGCAGTATCCGACAGGGGCCCGGGGAGCTGTTTTTT.

The chain couples TRBV19 to TRBJ2-1; TRBD2 is a possible D gene (6 bases). Germline lookup yields CDR1 LNHDA and CDR2 SQIVND (reference sequence). This CDR3 has 15 amino acids. The V gene lost 5 bases and the J gene lost 2 bases, with 13 bases spanning the gap. The CDR3 region has the DNA TGTGCCAGTAGTGCCCAGGCGGGGACCTACAATGAGCAGTTCTTC. As protein: CASSAQAGTYNEQFF. The full variable domain, rest sourced from reference TRBV19 and TRBJ2-1, is DGGITQSPKYLFRKEGQNVTLSCEQNLNHDAMYWYRQDPGQGLRLIYYSQIVNDFQKGDIAEGYSVSREKKESFPLTVTSAQKNPTAFYLCASSAQAGTYNEQFFGPGTRLTVL.

The chain couples TRBV5-1 to TRBJ1-1; unclear D gene. V shed 4 bases and J shed 1 base, with 14 bases lying between them. This CDR3 is 15 amino acids long. Germline V lookup: CDR1 SGHRS, CDR2 YFSETQ. The CDR3 DNA reads as TGCGCCAGCAGCCTCGCGGGAGGCAAGAACACTGAAGCTTTCTTT. Protein product: CASSLAGGKNTEAFF.

The V gene is TRBV15, the J gene TRBJ2-3; 7 nucleotides align to TRBD2. Trimming took 3 bases from V and 2 from J; bases not matched to a gene: 11. Germline CDR1 and CDR2: LNHNV and YYDKDF (reference sequence). The CDR3 covers 17 residues. The CDR3 sequence is CATSSPGYGRATDTQYF. The CDR3 nucleotides are TGTGCCACCAGCAGCCCCGGATATGGGAGGGCCACAGATACGCAGTATTTT. Full variable domain (remainder filled in from reference TRBV15 and TRBJ2-3): DAMVIQNPRYQVTQFGKPVTLSCSQTLNHNVMYWYQQKSSQAPKLLFHYYDKDFNNEADTPDNFQSRRPNTSFCFLDIRSPGLGDTAMYLCATSSPGYGRATDTQYFGPGTRLTVL.

The chain couples TRBV4-1 to TRBJ1-6, with 10 positions matching TRBD1. Trimming at V came to 3 bases and at J to 10 bases, leaving 12 bases not matched to a gene. The CDR3 has 17 residues. Germline-derived CDR1 and CDR2 are MGHRA and YSYEKL. CDR3 coding DNA: TGCGCCAGCAGCCAGACAGGGGGCGCAGGTTTAGCCTCACCCCTCCACTTT. The encoded protein is CASSQTGGAGLASPLHF.

The chain links TRBV18 to TRBJ2-7, with 7 bases matching TRBD1. V was clipped by 2 bases and J by 2 bases; unmatched bases: 6. The length of the CDR3 is 15 residues. Germline-derived CDR1 and CDR2 are KGHSH and LQKENI. The CDR3 here is CASSPNPGTAYEQYF. As DNA, the CDR3 is TGTGCCAGCTCACCAAACCCCGGGACAGCCTACGAGCAGTACTTC.

The J gene is TRBJ1-2, the V gene TRBV6-5; D is perhaps TRBD1 (6 bases). The CDR3 is made up of 16 amino acids. Germline CDR1 and CDR2: MNHEY and SVGAGI. V lost 2 bases to trimming and J lost 7 bases, with 20 bases between them. CDR3 in amino acids: CASSYDPARGVGGYTF. The DNA of the CDR3 is TGTGCCAGCAGTTACGACCCCGCCAGGGGTGTTGGTGGCTACACCTTC.

The chain couples TRBV4-2 to TRBJ2-7; TRBD2 matches at 7 bases. The CDR3 sequence is 16 residues long. Germline CDR1 and CDR2: LGHNA and YNFKEQ. V dropped 0 bases and J dropped 0; count of bases not matched to a gene: 5. The CDR3 DNA sequence: TGTGCCAGCAGCCAAGATCACGGGGGGAACTCCTACGAGCAGTACTTC. Translated: CASSQDHGGNSYEQYF.

This chain uses TRBV7-8 with TRBJ2-1; maybe TRBD2 (6 bases). The germline V and J ends were trimmed by 4 bases and 7 bases, with 17 bases remaining between them. CDR1 is SGHVS and CDR2 is FQNEAQ in the germline V gene. There are 15 residues in the CDR3. CDR3 nucleotide sequence: TGTGCCAGCAGCTACGGGAGACCCCTTTTTAATGAGCAGTTCTTC. This sequence encodes CASSYGRPLFNEQFF.

The rearrangement joins TRBV10-3 to TRBJ2-7; TRBD1 aligns across 7 bases. This CDR3 contains 16 residues. Germline values: CDR1 ENHRY, CDR2 SYGVKD. V gave up 3 bases and J gave up 0 bases; unmatched junction bases: 8. For the CDR3, the DNA is TGTGCCATCAGTGAAGGACAGGCAGCCTTCTCCTACGAGCAGTACTTC. It encodes CAISEGQAAFSYEQYF.

The J gene is TRBJ1-4, the V gene TRBV30, with D possibly being TRBD1 (5 bases). The germline CDR1 and CDR2 sequences are GTSNPN and SVGIG (reference sequence). This CDR3 has 12 residues. Trimming cost V 3 bases and J 7 bases, with 9 bases left between them. The CDR3 here is CAWRTVPEKLFF. The DNA for the CDR3 is TGTGCCTGGAGGACAGTGCCTGAAAAACTGTTTTTT. The full variable domain, completed using reference TRBV30 and TRBJ1-4, is SQTIHQWPATLVQPVGSPLSLECTVEGTSNPNLYWYRQAAGRGLQLLFYSVGIGQISSEVPQNLSASRPQDRQFILSSKKLLLSDSGFYLCAWRTVPEKLFFGSGTQLSVL.

The J gene is TRBJ1-1, the V gene TRBV10-3, with D perhaps matching TRBD1 (5 bases). This CDR3 contains 14 residues. The germline V gene encodes CDR1 ENHRY and CDR2 SYGVKD. V lost 8 bases to trimming and J lost 0 bases, with 13 bases between them. The CDR3 region has the DNA TGTGCCATCGGGGGGGAGGACATGAACACTGAAGCTTTCTTT. It is translated as CAIGGEDMNTEAFF.

The count of this clone is one. The genes are TRBV19 and TRBJ2-1, with 11 bases aligning to TRBD2. The CDR3 consists of 16 residues. The V and J ends lost 4 bases and 1 base, in that order; junction bases with no gene match: 3. CDR1 LNHDA and CDR2 SQIVND come from the germline V gene (reference sequence). The CDR3 loop is CASSTVAGGSYNEQFF. CDR3 nucleotides: TGTGCCAGTAGTACCGTAGCGGGGGGGTCCTACAATGAGCAGTTCTTC.

The chain has TRBV6-1 and TRBJ1-6, with TRBD1 as a possible D gene (5 bases). There are 17 residues in the CDR3. Germline-derived CDR1 and CDR2 are MNHNS and SASEGT. V dropped 3 bases and J dropped 6 bases, with 18 bases sitting between them. DNA of the CDR3: TGTGCCAGCAGTGAGCGAAGGGGCGGGGAGATTAATTCACCCCTCCACTTT. Translating gives CASSERRGGEINSPLHF.

This rearrangement joins TRBV19 to TRBJ1-1, with TRBD1 identical over 8 bases. With V trimmed by 3 bases and J by 0 bases, 21 bases remained unmatched. Germline loops: CDR1 LNHDA, CDR2 SQIVND (reference sequence). This CDR3 is built from 21 residues. The CDR3 sequence is CASSIIGRQGKTGAVNTEAFF. The CDR3, as DNA: TGTGCCAGTAGTATTATTGGGCGACAGGGGAAGACTGGGGCCGTGAACACTGAAGCTTTCTTT.

The rearrangement joins TRBV6-5 to TRBJ1-2; D is ambiguous. The CDR3 covers 11 residues. The V gene lost 5 bases and the J gene lost 4 bases, with 5 bases spanning the gap. The V gene's germline CDR1 is MNHEY and CDR2 SVGAGI. As DNA, the CDR3 is TGTGCCAGCAGTAACGGCTATGGCTACACCTTC. It encodes CASSNGYGYTF.